Below, 9 T cell receptor beta chains from the same sample are listed, as sequenced in a study of OX40 agonist ivuxolimab in advanced cancers. Method: immunoSEQ multiplex PCR; TCRdb's copy keeps in-frame clones and lacks some. The data contain 50,000 to 65,000 clones, approximately 80% of them singletons. The specimen was CD4+ or CD8+ T cells sorted from blood, collected in a trial of the OX40 agonist ivuxolimab. These receptors were taken from an adult with an advanced solid tumor such as melanoma, head and neck, liver or kidney cancer.

V usage is TRBV2 and J usage is TRBJ2-3; D is possibly TRBD1 (5 bases). Trimming removed 4 bases from V and 10 bases from J, with 9 bases in between. The CDR3 is 11 amino acids. Germline V gene sequence: CDR1 SNHLY, CDR2 FYNNEI. DNA for the CDR3: TGTGCCAGCAGTGGCGGACACGCGCAGTATTTT. It translates to CASSGGHAQYF.

The V call is TRBV11-2, the J call TRBJ2-1, with D possibly TRBD1 on 6 matching bases. The V gene's germline CDR1 is SGHAT and CDR2 FQNNGV. The CDR3 contains 15 residues. V was pared by 5 bases and J by 1 base, with 12 bases between. CDR3 coding DNA: TGTGCCAGCAGCCTCTACAGGGCTTCCTACAATGAGCAGTTCTTC. Translated: CASSLYRASYNEQFF. The variable domain in full, with the rest retrieved from reference TRBV11-2 and TRBJ2-1, is EAGVAQSPRYKIIEKRQSVAFWCNPISGHATLYWYQQILGQGPKLLIQFQNNGVVDDSQLPKDRFSAERLKGVDSTLKIQPAKLEDSAVYLCASSLYRASYNEQFFGPGTRLTVL.

The chain couples TRBV10-1 to TRBJ1-2, with D unclear. Looked up from germline, CDR1 is WNHNN and CDR2 is SYGVQD (reference sequence). The ends were cut back, 5 bases at V and 4 bases at J, with 41 bases in the middle. The CDR3 extends over 23 amino acids. In nucleotides, the CDR3 is TGCGCCAGCAGTAGGAGGCGAAGATCGCGAAAGACCTATGGATCGCGAAAGACCTATGGCTACACCTTC. It translates to CASSRRRRSRKTYGSRKTYGYTF.

The genes are TRBV2 and TRBJ2-2; D may be TRBD2 (5 bases). In germline, CDR1 is SNHLY, CDR2 FYNNEI. CDR3 size: 13 residues. Deletions cut 6 bases from V and 7 bases from J, with 12 bases between. CDR3 in amino acids: CASREEPLGELFF. DNA of the CDR3: TGTGCCAGCAGGGAGGAGCCACTCGGGGAGCTGTTTTTT.

This clone has a handful of counts. DNA for the CDR3: TGTGCCAGCAGTTCCCTCTGGAGGGGGAGTAGGACTGAAGCTTTCTTT. Its protein product is CASSSLWRGSRTEAFF. The gene calls are TRBV6-5 and TRBJ1-1; D perhaps matches TRBD1 (6 bases). The germline CDR1 and CDR2 sequences are MNHEY and SVGAGI. The CDR3 consists of 16 residues. V dropped 4 bases and J dropped 5 bases, with 20 bases sitting between them.

CDR3 region: CASSYSTPKNTGELFF. In DNA, the CDR3 is TGTGCCAGCAGTTACTCCACACCAAAGAACACCGGGGAGCTGTTTTTT. The rearrangement joins TRBV6-5 to TRBJ2-2; unclear D gene. Germline V gives CDR1 MNHEY, CDR2 SVGAGI. The CDR3 covers 16 residues. The germline V and J ends were trimmed by 0 bases and 1 base, with 9 bases remaining between them.

V is TRBV2 and J is TRBJ2-2, with 10 bases matching TRBD2. V was clipped by 5 bases and J by 5 bases; unmatched bases: 8. The germline gives CDR1 SNHLY, CDR2 FYNNEI. The CDR3 loop spans 16 amino acids. The CDR3 DNA sequence: TGTGCCAGCAGTCCTAGCGGGAGCTTTGTGACCGGGGAGCTGTTTTTT. The encoded protein is CASSPSGSFVTGELFF.

The sample holds a few counts of this clone. The CDR3, as DNA: TGTGCCAGTAGTATAGGTAACCGGGAACAGCCCCAGCATTTT. It translates to CASSIGNREQPQHF. The rearrangement links TRBV19 to TRBJ1-5; D is unclear. This CDR3 comprises 14 residues. Trimming shortened V by 1 base and J by 7 bases, and 11 bases separated the two germline ends. Per the germline V gene, CDR1 is LNHDA and CDR2 is SQIVND (reference sequence).

The chain joins TRBV2 to TRBJ1-2; D call uncertain. V was cut by 1 base and J by 7 bases, with 19 bases left in between. The CDR3 is made up of 16 amino acids. The V gene's germline CDR1 is SNHLY and CDR2 FYNNEI. The CDR3 protein is CASSEGSGPRAGGYTF. The CDR3 DNA reads TGTGCCAGCAGTGAAGGGTCCGGGCCTCGGGCGGGTGGCTACACCTTC.